Sequencing of this T cell receptor (beta chain) was carried out in a study of T cell responses to AZD1222 COVID-19 vaccine. V lost 6 bases and J lost 7, with 24 bases in between. Germline V gene data show CDR1 as KGHSH and CDR2 as LQKENI. This CDR3 region has 16 residues. Study conclusions and caveats: Only a handful of AZD1222 recipients were seropositive at baseline.

The protocol was immunoSEQ multiplex PCR, while the TCRdb copy is restricted to in-frame clones and leaves out a portion. The sample shows just over 20,000 clones, 82% of them seen only once. As regards this clone: Its target is not known.

This sample comprised peripheral blood, obtained on day 0 of AZD1222 vaccination. V is TRBV18 and J is TRBJ2-5, with D perhaps matching TRBD2 (6 bases). This sequence was found in an adult in good health. The CDR3 DNA sequence: TGTGCCAGCTCGCAAAACGGGGGATCGGCATCGGGGACCCAGTACTTC. This sequence encodes CASSQNGGSASGTQYF.